This T cell receptor beta chain was retrieved from a study of human CD8 memory T cell subsets. Notes on the study in general: Sequencing was confined to T cell receptor beta chains in the study.

Investigators built TCR beta libraries using UMI-labeled 5' RACE. TCRdb re-called the 5' RACE reads and shows each CDR3 protein once, DNA omitted. This sample's table reports 9,500 to 13,000 distinct CDR3 sequences. The CDR3 runs to 21 residues. From germline, CDR1 is MDHEN and CDR2 SYDVKM. Note on this clonotype: Its antigen is currently unknown.

Material for sequencing was CD8+ T cells from PBMCs. The genes are TRBV28 and TRBJ2-3; TCRdb gives TRBD2 as the D gene, but with no DNA this cannot be confirmed. This TCR was sampled from a human donor in good health. The CDR3 loop is CASSLSPPGGQTNESPDTQYF. Drawing the rest from reference TRBV28 and TRBJ2-3, the complete variable domain is DVKVTQSSRYLVKRTGEKVFLECVQDMDHENMFWYRQDPGLGLRLIYFSYDVKMKEKGDIPEGYSVSREKKERFSLILESASTNQTSMYLCASSLSPPGGQTNESPDTQYFGPGTRLTVL.